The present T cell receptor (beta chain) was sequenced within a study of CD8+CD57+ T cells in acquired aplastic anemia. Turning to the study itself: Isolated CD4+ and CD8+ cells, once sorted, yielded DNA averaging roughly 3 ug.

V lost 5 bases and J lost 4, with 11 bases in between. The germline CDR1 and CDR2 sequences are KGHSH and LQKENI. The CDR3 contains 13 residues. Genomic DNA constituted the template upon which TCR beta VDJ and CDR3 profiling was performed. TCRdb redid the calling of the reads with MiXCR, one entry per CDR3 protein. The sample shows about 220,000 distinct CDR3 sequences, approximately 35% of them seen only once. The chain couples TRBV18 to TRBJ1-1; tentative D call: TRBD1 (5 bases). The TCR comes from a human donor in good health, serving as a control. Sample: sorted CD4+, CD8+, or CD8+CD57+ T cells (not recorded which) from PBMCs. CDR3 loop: CASSKGRGTEAFF. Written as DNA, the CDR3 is TGTGCCAGCTCAAAGGGGCGCGGCACTGAAGCTTTCTTT.